Each of the 5 T cell receptor beta chains below was sequenced from the same sample in a study of CD8+CD57+ T cells in acquired aplastic anemia. Patients sequenced had flow cytometry evidence of CD8+CD57+ cell expansion. The TCR beta profiling, which covered VDJ combination and CDR3 sequence, was carried out using genomic DNA as the template. TCRdb used MiXCR to reprocess the reads, holding one entry per CDR3 protein. Altogether about 160,000 distinct CDR3 sequences are present, around 75% being singletons, with the ten largest covering around 45%. Sequencing was performed on sorted CD4+, CD8+, or CD8+CD57+ T cells (not recorded which) from PBMCs. The receptors originated from a human donor with aplastic anemia.

The chain is built from TRBV7-2 and TRBJ2-3, with D perhaps matching TRBD1 (6 bases). Trimming shortened V by 6 bases and J by 1 base, and 11 bases separated the two germline ends. This CDR3 is 14 amino acids long. The germline V gene has CDR1 SGHTA and CDR2 FQGNSA. This chain's CDR3 is CASRRTVGTDTQYF. The DNA for the CDR3 is TGTGCCAGCAGACGGACAGTGGGCACAGATACGCAGTATTTT. The whole variable domain, remainder taken from reference TRBV7-2 and TRBJ2-3, is GAGVSQSPSNKVTEKGKDVELRCDPISGHTALYWYRQSLGQGLEFLIYFQGNSAPDKSGLPSDRFSAERTGGSVSTLTIQRTQQEDSAVYLCASRRTVGTDTQYFGPGTRLTVL.

The V call is TRBV20-1, the J call TRBJ1-2; D is undetermined. Trimming removed 3 bases at V and 1 base at J, with 9 bases between. Germline CDR1 reads DFQATT; CDR2 reads SNEGSKA (reference sequence). This CDR3 is 13 amino acids long. The CDR3 region is CSASWQVNYGYTF. CDR3 coding DNA: TGCAGTGCTAGCTGGCAGGTTAACTATGGCTACACCTTC.

V usage is TRBV19 and J usage is TRBJ2-7; 8 nucleotides align to TRBD1. The CDR3 length is 13 residues. Trimming cost V 9 bases and J 3 bases; bases outside gene matches: 7. The V gene's germline CDR1 is LNHDA and CDR2 SQIVND (reference sequence). The CDR3 bases are TGTGCCAGAAAACACGGACAGGGCTACGAGCAGTACTTC. Protein sequence: CARKHGQGYEQYF.

The rearrangement uses TRBV24-1 and TRBJ2-2; unclear D gene. The CDR3 runs 13 residues. Germline V gene sequence: CDR1 KGHDR, CDR2 SFDVKD. V shed 10 bases and J shed 1 base, with 9 bases lying between them. This CDR3 is CATQTGNTGELFF. Written as DNA, the CDR3 is TGTGCCACGCAGACGGGGAACACCGGGGAGCTGTTTTTT.

The rearrangement links TRBV2 to TRBJ2-1; TRBD2 matches at 16 bases. The V segment lost 6 bases and the J segment 15 bases; nucleotides outside the gene matches: 5. CDR3 length: 13 amino acids. CDR1 is SNHLY, CDR2 FYNNEI, per germline. This CDR3 is CASSGTSGGERFF. The CDR3 region has the DNA TGTGCCAGCAGCGGGACTAGCGGGGGGGAACGGTTCTTC.